This T cell receptor beta chain comes out of a study of T-cell reconstitution after alpha-beta-depleted transplantation in children. Findings and limits, study-wide: Once a year had passed after transplant, T-cell counts and diversity came mostly from newly produced T cells. It was reported that alpha-beta T cells came from several hundred expanded graft clones (about two months after transplant). Some patients' high day-60 TCRbeta diversity was traced to surviving recipient T cells and thymic progenitors.

In this sample, this clonotype turned up a few times. Its target is unknown. Researchers prepared the TCRbeta library using unique molecular identifiers, the study reports. MiXCR, applied by TCRdb to the PCR reads, yields one record per CDR3 protein. Counted here are more than 75,000 distinct CDR3 sequences, more than 20% occurring once; the ten biggest clones make up about a fifth. The germline CDR1 and CDR2 sequences are MNHEY and SVGAGI. Between the trimmed V and J ends, which lost 0 bases and 2 bases, there was a span of 11 bases. CDR3 length: 15 amino acids. The chain carries TRBV6-5 and TRBJ2-7, with D possibly being TRBD2 (6 bases). The material was PBMCs, obtained before TCRalphabeta/CD19-depleted stem cell transplant. This receptor was obtained from a boy between 2 and 10 years old with acute lymphoblastic leukemia, due to receive a stem cell transplant. The CDR3 protein is CASSYSSGGPYEQYF. The CDR3 DNA follows: TGTGCCAGCAGTTACTCAAGCGGAGGGCCCTACGAGCAGTACTTC.